This T cell receptor (beta chain) is from a study of cytomegalovirus exposure and HLA in healthy donors (dated by TCRdb to about 2017). In the study overall: According to an earlier analysis of a few hundred of the donors, 200 million or so T cells yielded roughly 110 million unique TCR beta sequences and 250 to 350 Gb of sequence data. Approximately 310 gigabases of sequencing data and around 87 million unique TCR sequences were included in an early release covering roughly 600 HLA-typed donors. Among the approximately 430 genotyped donors, around 81% belonged to the genetic ancestry cluster associated with self-reported Caucasian donors. The study was designed to test whether signatures of past pathogen exposure could be identified by cataloging public T cell receptors. Using immunosequencing, the study profiled T cell repertoires from roughly 650 subjects and related those repertoires to cytomegalovirus serostatus. Besides the first cohort of hundreds of subjects, a separate validation cohort made up of over a hundred different subjects was used. To predict cytomegalovirus infection status, the study combined high-throughput TCR immunosequencing, statistical association of individual TCRs with disease status, and machine learning. A later analysis re-examined previously published TCR beta repertoires from 500 to 700 donors and added high-resolution HLA genotyping to investigate patterns of TCR occurrence. In the later analysis, no new phenotypic data were used to find candidate immune exposures; instead, reliance was placed on TCR beta sequences and their occurrence across donors. To decide whether each TCR beta V gene segment behaved as functional or pseudogenic, an earlier analysis of some 600 of the donors relied on high-throughput TCR beta sequencing. Donor age, sex, ethnicity and CMV serostatus were collected together with the repertoire data. In a later genetic analysis, genome-wide SNP genotypes for about 55% of the roughly 700 donors were used, and that subset was treated as a discovery cohort. Every discovery cohort repertoire had been produced on one sequencing platform. Both class I and class II loci were covered by HLA typing, at four-digit resolution. Typing coverage differed by locus: A, B, C, DRB1 and DQB1 were typed in about 629-640 donors, DQA1 in 522, DPA1 in approximately 610, and DPB1 in approximately 450. Roughly five DR-DQ haplotypes were treated as single units for association and clustering because of strong linkage in the cohort. Among 300 to 500 genotyped donors of the cohort, an average of approximately 220,000 unique TCR beta nucleotide sequences was sequenced per donor, of which about 18% were non-productive. Study-level results and caveats: A later analysis found that HLA-associated TCR beta chains were more clonally expanded and had lower generation probabilities than equally common non-associated chains. Correlated functional status among segregating V segments might be attributable to linkage disequilibrium, but an unknown experimental factor could not be ruled out. The sequencing pipeline was judged likely to have produced a cluster of highly shared sequence variants as a technical artifact. Cytomegalovirus status was reported to be diagnosed by the classifier with high specificity and sensitivity in both the original and validation cohorts. It was suggested by the authors that the approach could potentially be generalized to other disease states and immunological phenotypes. In a later analysis, several top co-occurrence clusters were reported to appear linked to parvovirus B19, influenza, CMV and Epstein-Barr virus. The study gave a list of 150 to 200 TCR beta chains associated with cytomegalovirus. A later genetic analysis reported fewer N-insertions in productive TCRs among donors in an Asian-associated ancestry cluster than the roughly 650-donor mean. CMV serostatus was the only immune exposure information available for the cohort. Because counts were too low, fewer than 20 rarely observed V segments, including chromosome 9 orphons, were excluded from the earlier analysis of some 540 of the donors. In a later analysis, most CMV-associated TCR beta chains were found to appear HLA-restricted, with HLA associations seemingly driven largely by CMV exposure. Strong co-occurrence of HLA alleles, especially DR and DQ, made assigning TCR associations to individual alleles difficult. The 87-base-pair reads could not distinguish some IMGT-functional V segments, including TRBV6-2 and TRBV6-3, so those segments were excluded. The cohort was sequenced for TCR beta chains only, and without alpha or paired-chain data the features that could be detected were limited. In vitro tests confirmed that a few of the cytomegalovirus-associated TCR beta chains recognize cytomegalovirus antigens. A later analysis associated about 18,000 TCR beta sequences with specific HLA alleles at a false discovery rate of 0.05. Broadly in line with IMGT annotations, most TCR beta V segments showed up in productive rearrangements about 87% or about 30% of the time in an earlier analysis of 587 of the donors. Because HLA typing was missing for some donors at each locus, association tests included only the typed subset. Across donors, most TCR sequences were observed very rarely, whereas some public TCRs were present in many individuals. In a later analysis, the rate of TCR association differed among HLA loci, with DRB1 alleles having the most associated TCRs and HLA-C alleles having the fewest. V-gene and J-gene trimming of TCR beta chains was associated with a missense DCLRE1C variant in a later genetic analysis, and the association was replicated in an independent cohort. A further reported finding was that TCR beta sequences accurately predicted the HLA-A and HLA-B alleles for most subjects in the first cohort. Roughly uniform sequencing depth across donors was assumed in presence/absence analyses, although this assumption may not hold.

The germline V and J ends show losses of 6 bases and 2 bases respectively, and no gene match explains 12 bases of the junction. The CDR3 runs 18 residues from the cysteine to the phenylalanine. CDR3 DNA is the only sequence kept; it has 54 bases, read in frame from the first base. CDR1 SGHNT and CDR2 YYREEE were looked up in the germline V gene (reference sequence). Comments on this clone: The clone's antigen remains unknown. No qualities accompany the bases; no much larger clone lies one base away.

Library preparation was by the immunoSEQ multiplex PCR assay. For the multiplex PCR, a mixture combining 60 forward primers for TCR Vbeta segments and 13 reverse primers for TCR Jbeta segments was used. Amplification of the CDR3 region of rearranged TCR beta genes was performed with a multiplex PCR assay on genomic DNA. The amplified TCR beta libraries were sequenced on the Illumina HiSeq System as 87-base-pair reads. Per the source publication's procedure: A later analysis tallied roughly 76 million unique TCR beta chains across the 666 repertoires, and 10 million to 11 million of those chains were shared by two or more donors. Raw reads were error-corrected and collapsed into unique sequences by a nearest-neighbor algorithm in which closely related sequences were merged to remove PCR and sequencing errors. V, D and J gene segments were assigned by aligning CDR3 sequences to IMGT reference sequences. Each retained sequence needed at least a six-nucleotide match to both a V gene segment and a J gene segment. A rearrangement was called productive if the CDR3 had no stop codons and remained in frame with V and J, and every other rearrangement was called non-productive. Following IMGT convention, CDR3 was defined as the stretch from the second conserved V-encoded cysteine up to the conserved J-encoded phenylalanine. Sequences without an unambiguous match to a single V gene segment were excluded from the earlier analysis of a few hundred of the donors. An earlier analysis of 587 of the donors classified V segments as functional when productive rearrangements were above 56.7% and as segregating when the standard deviation between donors was above 5%. A statistical classification framework was built for diagnosing cytomegalovirus status from the catalog of TCR beta chain sequences. In a later analysis, V and J genes were assigned by comparing TCR nucleotide sequences against IMGT/GENE-DB human TR gene sequences. The TCRdist pipeline was used in a later analysis to assign CDR3 sequences and most-parsimonious VDJ recombination scenarios. In a later analysis, every TCR beta chain was defined by the combination of its CDR3 amino acid sequence and its V-gene family, and reads without a unique V-gene family were dropped. As a way to deal with suspected cross-contamination and a sequencing artifact, a later analysis dropped more than 500 nucleotide sequences that were highly shared and had low generation probability. A later analysis calculated a clonal expansion index for each public chain from normalized within-repertoire ranks of inferred template counts. A later analysis computed generation probabilities with a VDJ recombination model fitted to out-of-frame rearrangements, and checked the results against IGoR. Hypergeometric tests were used in a later analysis to score TCR-TCR, TCR-HLA and TCR-CMV co-occurrence, with a repertoire-size bias correction applied to the TCR pairs. False discovery rates were estimated in a later analysis by permuting HLA or CMV assignments 20 times. In a later analysis, co-occurring TCRs were grouped using DBSCAN, with TCRdist sequence similarity added in when clustering inside HLA-allele-positive subsets. For co-occurrence clustering, repertoires with fewer than 30,000 or more than 120,000 public chains were excluded, along with five or six repertoires with anomalous nucleotide sharing. The clones in this table, taken by TCRdb from immuneACCESS, are in-frame only. Not every clone is retained; where verified, under half of the shortfall comes from an unresolved V gene, and the cause of the rest is unknown. V and J calls and clone size are copied from that table; D and trimming were computed from the DNA. In all, the sample holds around 120,000 clones, and around 80% of those were seen once. Around 1.8% of the sample goes to the ten largest clones.

The cohort consisted of hundreds of healthy bone marrow donors. Cohort members were all nominally healthy when sampled, although unrecorded immune exposures were likely present. The donor was CMV seronegative and belonged to the group of 320 or so seronegative cohort members. Each donor provided a peripheral blood sample, and peripheral blood mononuclear cells were used for TCR beta sequencing. Genomic DNA extraction from the blood cell samples was performed with the Qiagen DNeasy Blood Extraction Kit. The sequenced sample consisted of PBMCs. This sequence originates from a woman between 50 and 59 years old in good health and CMV-seronegative. This chain joins TRBV5-4 to TRBJ2-6; TRBD2 matches 9 bases in the middle. The CDR3 protein: CASTPLGGRAAGANVLTF. The base sequence is TGTGCCAGCACCCCGCTGGGCGGGAGGGCCGCTGGGGCCAACGTCCTGACTTTC.